Each of the 10 T cell receptor beta chains below was sequenced from the same sample in a study of cytomegalovirus exposure and HLA in healthy donors. Sequencing was performed with immunoSEQ multiplex PCR; in TCRdb, only in-frame clones are kept and a portion is missing. This table holds roughly 130,000 clones, roughly 86% found once. The sample was PBMCs. The receptors derive from a man aged 25 to 40 in good health and CMV-seronegative.

The chain combines TRBV7-6 with TRBJ1-6, with D unclear. Germline lookup yields CDR1 SGHVS and CDR2 FNYEAQ. This CDR3 comprises 14 residues. Trimming stripped 1 base from V and 6 bases from J, with 7 bases between. CDR3 loop: CASSLEHPNSPLHF. As DNA, the CDR3 is TGTGCCAGCAGCTTAGAACACCCTAATTCACCCCTCCACTTT.

The rearrangement uses TRBV11-3 and TRBJ1-1; D unresolved. V was clipped by 3 bases and J by 6 bases, with 8 bases between them. This CDR3 has 12 amino acids. CDR1 is SGHNT and CDR2 is YENEEA in the germline V gene. This chain's CDR3 is CASSLSGAEAFF. The CDR3 coding sequence is TGTGCCAGCAGCTTGTCCGGGGCTGAAGCTTTCTTT.

The chain has TRBV5-4 and TRBJ1-4, with D possibly being TRBD1 (5 bases). V dropped 4 bases and J dropped 4 bases, with 14 bases sitting between them. The length of the CDR3 is 15 residues. CDR1 and CDR2 (germline): SGHNT, YYREEE (reference sequence). CDR3 in amino acids: CASSPSTEINEKLFF. DNA for the CDR3: TGTGCCAGCAGCCCTTCGACAGAAATTAATGAAAAACTGTTTTTT. Together with reference TRBV5-4 and TRBJ1-4, the CDR3 gives the full variable domain: ETGVTQSPTHLIKTRGQQVTLRCSSQSGHNTVSWYQQALGQGPQFIFQYYREEENGRGNFPPRFSGLQFPNYSSELNVNALELDDSALYLCASSPSTEINEKLFFGSGTQLSVL.

J is TRBJ2-3 and V is TRBV6-4, with D possibly TRBD2 on 6 matching bases. Trimming stripped 5 bases from V and 0 bases from J, with 12 bases between. CDR1 is MRHNA and CDR2 is SNTAGT in the germline V gene. The CDR3 contains 15 residues. The CDR3 coding sequence is TGTGCCAGCAGTATTCGGGAGACTAGCACAGATACGCAGTATTTT. Encoded protein: CASSIRETSTDTQYF.

The sample holds a few counts of this clone. The chain carries TRBV5-1 and TRBJ2-7, with 9 bases lining up with TRBD1. V lost 1 base, J lost 2 bases, and 4 bases stayed unmatched. Germline V gives CDR1 SGHRS, CDR2 YFSETQ. This CDR3 comprises 15 residues. The chain's CDR3 is CASSLSGTGTYEQYF. Written as DNA, the CDR3 is TGCGCCAGCAGCTTGTCCGGGACAGGGACCTACGAGCAGTACTTC.

The table lists this clone with a count of one. The chain recombines TRBV19 with TRBJ1-2, with a possible D match to TRBD1 (5 bases). The CDR3 runs to 13 residues. In germline, CDR1 is LNHDA, CDR2 SQIVND (reference sequence). The V end lost 9 bases, the J end lost 8 bases, and 19 bases lay between the germline ends. CDR3: CASSIYKDNGYTF. CDR3 in DNA: TGTGCCAGCTCCATTTATAAGGACAACGGCTACACCTTC.

This clone was seen only once. The chain has TRBV6-6 and TRBJ1-2, with D perhaps TRBD1 (6 bases). This CDR3 is built from 14 residues. The germline V and J ends were trimmed by 6 bases and 4 bases, with 15 bases remaining between them. Germline-derived CDR1 and CDR2 are MNHNY and SVGAGI (reference sequence). CDR3 nucleotide sequence: TGTGCCAGCAGGAGAGAAGGGACATCCTATGGCTACACCTTC. Translation gives CASRREGTSYGYTF.

This clone was seen a single time. The chain carries TRBV6-5 and TRBJ1-1, with D possibly being TRBD1 (6 bases). This CDR3 has 13 residues. V was clipped by 7 bases and J by 5 bases, with 14 bases between them. CDR1 and CDR2 from the germline V gene are MNHEY and SVGAGI. The CDR3 region is CASTKSGVTEAFF. The CDR3 nucleotides read TGTGCCAGCACTAAGTCAGGGGTAACTGAAGCTTTCTTT.

J is TRBJ2-1 and V is TRBV25-1, with D tentatively TRBD1 (5 bases). Germline CDR1 MGHDK, CDR2 SYGVNS. This CDR3 has 12 amino acids. Trimming shortened V by 8 bases and J by 8 bases, and 13 bases separated the two germline ends. CDR3 sequence reads: CASDQGVDEQFF. The CDR3 DNA reads as TGTGCCAGCGACCAGGGTGTCGATGAGCAGTTCTTC.

The chain carries TRBV7-3 and TRBJ1-5; D unclear. CDR1 SGHTA and CDR2 FQGTGA come from the germline V gene. This CDR3 contains 13 residues. Trimming shortened V by 0 bases and J by 4 bases, and 4 bases separated the two germline ends. This CDR3 is CASSLTRNQPQHF. The CDR3 DNA sequence: TGTGCCAGCAGCTTAACGCGTAATCAGCCCCAGCATTTT.